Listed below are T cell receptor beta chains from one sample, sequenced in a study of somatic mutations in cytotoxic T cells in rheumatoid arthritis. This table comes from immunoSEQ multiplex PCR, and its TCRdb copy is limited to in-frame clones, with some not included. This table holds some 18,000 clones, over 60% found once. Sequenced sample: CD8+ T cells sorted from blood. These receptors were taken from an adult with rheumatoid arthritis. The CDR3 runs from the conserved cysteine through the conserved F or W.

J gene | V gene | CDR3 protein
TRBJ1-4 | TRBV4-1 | CASSQDWTAGEKLFF
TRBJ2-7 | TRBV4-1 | CASSQEVRDVYEQYF
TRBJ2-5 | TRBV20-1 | CSGGWETQYF
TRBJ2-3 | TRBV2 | CASSDGATSTDTQYF
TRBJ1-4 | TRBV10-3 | CAISEQAGLNEKLFF
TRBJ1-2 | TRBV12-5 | CASGLGQGYGYTF
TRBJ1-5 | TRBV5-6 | CASSFGIGGNQPQHF
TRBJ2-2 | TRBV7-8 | CASSSFTGELFF
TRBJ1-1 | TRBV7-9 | CASSPLFSKGLRDTEAFF
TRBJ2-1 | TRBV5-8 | CASSHGGAMGNEQFF
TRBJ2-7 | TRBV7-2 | CASSPRTSGINNEQYF